These 31 T cell receptor beta chains came from one sample sequenced in a study of T-cell reconstitution after alpha-beta-depleted transplantation in children. Preparation of the TCRbeta library was carried out with unique molecular identifiers. Via MiXCR, TCRdb re-called the PCR reads, giving one row per CDR3 protein. There are 700,000 to 850,000 distinct CDR3 sequences in the sample; about 16% occur only once, and approximately 5% lies in the top ten. The sequences come from PBMCs, mostly from graft donor cells, collected 360 days after TCRalphabeta/CD19-depleted stem cell transplant. The receptor source for this set is a male patient younger than 18 who had a stem cell transplant for acute lymphoblastic leukemia, so the T cells may come from the graft donor.

V is TRBV4-1 and J is TRBJ2-7, with D possibly matching TRBD1 (6 bases). V lost 1 base and J 2 bases, leaving 15 bases between the germline ends. This CDR3 is built from 16 residues. Germline values: CDR1 MGHRA, CDR2 YSYEKL. The CDR3: CASSQVGAILTYEQYF. The CDR3, as DNA: TGCGCCAGCAGCCAAGTGGGGGCAATACTCACCTACGAGCAGTACTTC.

This sequence joins TRBV3-1 and TRBJ2-2; D is undetermined. This CDR3 comprises 14 residues. The germline gives CDR1 LGHDT, CDR2 YNNKEL (reference sequence). Trimming cost V 0 bases and J 5 bases, with 7 bases left between them. The CDR3: CASSQEGMTGELFF. The CDR3 DNA reads TGTGCCAGCAGCCAAGAGGGGATGACCGGGGAGCTGTTTTTT.

The table lists this clonotype with a few counts. The V call is TRBV7-3, the J call TRBJ2-3; either TRBD1 or TRBD2 may fit D (5 bases each). The CDR3 sequence is 15 residues long. Germline loops: CDR1 SGHTA, CDR2 FQGTGA. The V end lost 1 base, the J end lost 1 base, and 9 bases lay between the germline ends. The CDR3 sequence: CASSLIGTGTDTQYF. DNA for the CDR3: TGTGCCAGCAGCTTAATCGGGACCGGCACAGATACGCAGTATTTT.

The CDR3 DNA is TGCAGCGGTCGTTTGGGCTACGAGCAGTACTTC. It yields the protein CSGRLGYEQYF. The chain links TRBV29-1 to TRBJ2-7; D is unresolved. Germline CDR1 reads SQVTM; CDR2 reads ANQGSEA. The CDR3 has 11 residues. V was shortened by 7 bases and J by 3 bases, with 10 bases between the two germline ends.

The chain recombines TRBV5-1 with TRBJ2-2; D unresolved. This CDR3 region has 14 residues. Germline V lookup: CDR1 SGHRS, CDR2 YFSETQ. Trimming shortened V by 0 bases and J by 6 bases, and 9 bases separated the two germline ends. The CDR3 is CASSLDWSAGELFF. CDR3 in DNA: TGCGCCAGCAGCTTGGACTGGTCCGCCGGGGAGCTGTTTTTT.

This clonotype occurred a few times. The chain is built from TRBV7-9 and TRBJ2-3, with 10 nucleotides matching TRBD2. V shed 2 bases and J 1 base; nucleotides not matched to a gene: 3. The CDR3 length is 16 residues. CDR1 and CDR2 (germline): SEHNR, FQNEAQ (reference sequence). CDR3 nucleotide sequence: TGTGCCAGCAGCTTATATGGGACTAGCGGCACAGATACGCAGTATTTT. Translation gives CASSLYGTSGTDTQYF.

This rearrangement joins TRBV7-6 to TRBJ2-1, with TRBD2 matching over 13 bases. Germline values: CDR1 SGHVS, CDR2 FNYEAQ. The CDR3 loop spans 18 amino acids. V shed 3 bases and J 6 bases; nucleotides not matched to a gene: 11. The CDR3 reads CASSLGLAGNPYANEQFF. CDR3 DNA: TGTGCCAGCAGCTTGGGACTAGCGGGAAACCCATACGCCAATGAGCAGTTCTTC.

The table lists this clonotype with a few counts. V and J are TRBV27 and TRBJ2-1; D call uncertain. Germline V gives CDR1 MNHEY, CDR2 SMNVEV (reference sequence). The ends were cut back, 6 bases at V and 0 bases at J, with 12 bases in the middle. The CDR3 runs 15 residues. The CDR3 is CASSEKGPSYNEQFF. The CDR3, as DNA: TGTGCCAGCAGCGAGAAAGGGCCCTCCTACAATGAGCAGTTCTTC.

This clonotype was seen ten or more times. The chain couples TRBV11-3 to TRBJ2-2; D ambiguous. This CDR3 is built from 12 residues. Germline loops: CDR1 SGHNT, CDR2 YENEEA. V gave up 1 base and J gave up 7 bases, with 4 bases separating them. The CDR3: CASSLARGELFF. The CDR3 coding sequence is TGTGCCAGCAGCTTAGCCCGCGGGGAGCTGTTTTTT.

This clonotype appeared once. The V call is TRBV12-3 or TRBV12-4, the J call TRBJ1-5; no firm D call. Trimming took off 1 base at V and 13 bases at J, with 14 bases between the two ends. The CDR3 runs to 13 residues. For the CDR3, the DNA is TGTGCCAGCAGTTTAGAAAGTCGGACCCGGCAGCATTTT. Amino acid sequence: CASSLESRTRQHF.

This clonotype was seen a handful of times. This chain connects TRBV14 to TRBJ2-5; D possibly corresponds to TRBD2 (6 bases). Trimming removed 1 base from V and 1 base from J, with 16 bases in between. CDR1 is SGHDN and CDR2 is FVKESK in the germline V gene. CDR3 length: 17 residues. The chain's CDR3 is CASSQARSLALQETQYF. CDR3 bases: TGTGCCAGCAGCCAAGCGCGCAGTCTAGCGCTCCAAGAGACCCAGTACTTC.

This clonotype was found a few times. V is TRBV15 and J is TRBJ1-3; D is unclear. Trimming pared 1 base from V and 4 bases from J, leaving 14 bases between. The germline V gene has CDR1 LNHNV and CDR2 YYDKDF (reference sequence). The length of the CDR3 is 16 residues. The CDR3: CATSRGLSRGGNTIYF. The CDR3 bases are TGTGCCACCAGCAGAGGCCTCTCTCGGGGAGGAAACACCATATATTTT.

The chain employs TRBV7-9 and TRBJ1-4, with a weak D call TRBD1 (5 bases). The V gene's germline CDR1 is SEHNR and CDR2 FQNEAQ (reference sequence). V lost 5 bases and J lost 2, with 12 bases in between. The CDR3 contains 15 residues. CDR3 sequence: CASSINRDTNEKLFF. The CDR3 DNA follows: TGTGCCAGCAGCATCAACCGGGACACTAATGAAAAACTGTTTTTT.

The sample holds many counts of this clonotype. V usage is TRBV12-3 or TRBV12-4 and J usage is TRBJ2-5, with D maybe TRBD2 (6 bases). Trimming took off 2 bases at V and 2 bases at J, with 27 bases between the two ends. This CDR3 has 20 residues. The CDR3 nucleotides are TGTGCCAGCAGTTTAAGGGAGGTTGGGGTCTATACCCCTCGGCAAGAGACCCAGTACTTC. Translation gives CASSLREVGVYTPRQETQYF.

V and J are TRBV4-1 and TRBJ2-3; tentative D call: TRBD2 (6 bases). The germline V gene encodes CDR1 MGHRA and CDR2 YSYEKL. V was pared by 0 bases and J by 10 bases, with 11 bases between. This CDR3 has 13 residues. This chain's CDR3 is CASSQEETRPQYF. CDR3 bases: TGCGCCAGCAGCCAAGAGGAGACTAGACCGCAGTATTTT.

V gene TRBV20-1 combines with J gene TRBJ1-1; tentative D call: TRBD1 (6 bases). The ends were cut back, 2 bases at V and 3 bases at J, with 10 bases in the middle. CDR1 and CDR2 (germline): DFQATT, SNEGSKA (reference sequence). The CDR3 has 13 residues. CDR3 protein: CSARLGGHTEAFF. CDR3 in DNA: TGCAGTGCTAGACTCGGGGGGCACACTGAAGCTTTCTTT.

There are many counts of this clonotype. The V gene is TRBV27, the J gene TRBJ2-7; D is possibly TRBD1 (5 bases). V was cut by 5 bases and J by 13 bases, with 15 bases left in between. The CDR3 is made up of 11 amino acids. Germline V gene sequence: CDR1 MNHEY, CDR2 SMNVEV (reference sequence). CDR3 region: CASSELGRAYF. CDR3 in DNA: TGTGCCAGCAGTGAGCTTGGCAGGGCCTACTTC.

This clonotype was picked up a small number of times. The chain employs TRBV12-5 and TRBJ2-1; 8 nucleotides line up with TRBD2. With V trimmed by 1 base and J by 2 bases, 1 base remained unmatched. CDR1 and CDR2 (germline): LGHNT, FRNRAP. CDR3 size: 15 residues. The CDR3 sequence is CASGLELAAYNEQFF. CDR3 nucleotide sequence: TGTGCTAGTGGTTTGGAACTAGCGGCCTACAATGAGCAGTTCTTC.

This clonotype has only a few counts. This rearrangement joins TRBV5-1 to TRBJ2-2; D call uncertain. Per the germline V gene, CDR1 is SGHRS and CDR2 is YFSETQ. This CDR3 contains 15 residues. Deletions cut 5 bases from V and 2 bases from J, with 13 bases between. CDR3 sequence: CASRPTLSNTGELFF. The CDR3, as DNA: TGCGCCAGCAGGCCTACCCTGAGCAACACCGGGGAGCTGTTTTTT.

This chain links TRBV3-1 with TRBJ2-5, with 11 bases identical to TRBD2. The CDR3 is 16 residues long. CDR1 LGHDT and CDR2 YNNKEL come from the germline V gene (reference sequence). Trimming removed 4 bases from V and 3 bases from J; junction bases left unmatched: 7. CDR3 DNA sequence: TGTGCCAGCAGCCCTTCTAGCGGGAGGATAAAAGAGACCCAGTACTTC. As protein: CASSPSSGRIKETQYF.

The gene calls are TRBV7-9 and TRBJ2-7, with a tentative D call TRBD1 (5 bases). Germline CDR1 is SEHNR and CDR2 is FQNEAQ (reference sequence). This CDR3 has 14 residues. Trimming shortened V by 1 base and J by 5 bases, and 12 bases separated the two germline ends. The CDR3 DNA is TGTGCCAGCAGCTTAGTACAGGTCGGTAACGAGCAGTACTTC. Translation gives CASSLVQVGNEQYF.

This clonotype was counted a few times. The chain couples TRBV5-1 to TRBJ1-2; TRBD1 is a possible D gene (6 bases). Germline CDR1 and CDR2: SGHRS and YFSETQ. Trimming removed 4 bases at V and 0 bases at J, with 10 bases between. The CDR3 runs to 14 residues. The CDR3 loop reads CASSGTSPNYGYTF. DNA for the CDR3: TGCGCCAGCAGCGGGACAAGCCCTAACTATGGCTACACCTTC.

The V call is TRBV7-9, the J call TRBJ1-4, with D perhaps TRBD1 (5 bases). The CDR3 is 13 amino acids. In germline, CDR1 is SEHNR, CDR2 FQNEAQ (reference sequence). Deletions cut 5 bases from V and 6 bases from J, with 10 bases between. CDR3: CASSAGTYEKLFF. In DNA, the CDR3 is TGTGCCAGCAGCGCCGGGACCTATGAAAAACTGTTTTTT.

V usage is TRBV29-1 and J usage is TRBJ2-2; D not certain. The CDR3 sequence is 14 residues long. CDR1 is SQVTM, CDR2 ANQGSEA, per germline. Trimming pared 4 bases from V and 0 bases from J, leaving 9 bases between. CDR3 coding DNA: TGCAGCGTTGCGACCCCGTCGAACACCGGGGAGCTGTTTTTT. Translation gives CSVATPSNTGELFF.

This clonotype was detected only a few times. The chain carries TRBV28 and TRBJ2-7; the match to TRBD1 covers 8 bases. Trimming at V came to 7 bases and at J to 3 bases, leaving 5 bases not matched to a gene. Germline lookup yields CDR1 MDHEN and CDR2 SYDVKM. This CDR3 is built from 13 residues. The CDR3 DNA reads TGTGCCAGCACCACGACAGGGGTCTACGAGCAGTACTTC. It codes for CASTTTGVYEQYF.

V gene TRBV6-1 combines with J gene TRBJ2-5; a possible D gene is TRBD1 (5 bases). Germline-derived CDR1 and CDR2 are MNHNS and SASEGT. Trimming took off 6 bases at V and 1 base at J, with 12 bases between the two ends. The CDR3 sequence is 14 residues long. CDR3 region: CASRTGHFQETQYF. CDR3 nucleotides: TGTGCCAGCAGAACCGGACACTTCCAAGAGACCCAGTACTTC.

This clonotype has a count of ten or more. V and J are TRBV10-3 and TRBJ2-1; D is undetermined. With 2 bases removed from V and 7 bases from J, the gap between germline ends came to 3 bases. Germline CDR1 is ENHRY and CDR2 is SYGVKD. The CDR3 extends over 11 amino acids. CDR3 in DNA: TGTGCCATCAGTGAGCTAAATGAGCAGTTCTTC. Residues: CAISELNEQFF.

This clonotype was observed a handful of times. V and J are TRBV5-1 and TRBJ1-1; D remains ambiguous. The V gene lost 3 bases and the J gene lost 1 base, with 7 bases spanning the gap. CDR1 and CDR2 (germline): SGHRS, YFSETQ. The CDR3 is made up of 13 amino acids. CDR3 sequence reads: CASSSIRNTEAFF. The DNA for the CDR3 is TGCGCCAGCAGCTCTATCAGGAACACTGAAGCTTTCTTT.

Many counts were recorded for this clonotype. CDR3: CASSPTGAGAFF. The CDR3 DNA follows: TGTGCCAGCAGTCCGACAGGGGCTGGAGCTTTCTTT. The chain has TRBV12-3 or TRBV12-4 and TRBJ1-1; TRBD1 agrees at 8 bases. The trim removed 5 bases at V and 10 bases at J, leaving 6 bases unmatched. The CDR3 is 12 amino acids.

This clonotype showed up just a few times. V usage is TRBV6-6 and J usage is TRBJ2-5; D call uncertain. CDR3 length equals 13 residues. Trimming took off 1 base at V and 2 bases at J, with 5 bases between the two ends. The germline CDR1 and CDR2 sequences are MNHNY and SVGAGI (reference sequence). CDR3 sequence reads: CASSYFGQETQYF. The CDR3, as DNA: TGTGCCAGCAGTTACTTCGGGCAAGAGACCCAGTACTTC.

The rearrangement uses TRBV27 and TRBJ2-7; 10 bases agree with TRBD1. V was pared by 4 bases and J by 4 bases, with 16 bases of the junction left unmatched. This CDR3 region has 18 residues. Germline V gene data show CDR1 as MNHEY and CDR2 as SMNVEV (reference sequence). This CDR3 is CASSSQTGGDGVWYEQYF. The CDR3 region has the DNA TGTGCCAGCAGTTCGCAGACAGGGGGCGATGGTGTATGGTACGAGCAGTACTTC.